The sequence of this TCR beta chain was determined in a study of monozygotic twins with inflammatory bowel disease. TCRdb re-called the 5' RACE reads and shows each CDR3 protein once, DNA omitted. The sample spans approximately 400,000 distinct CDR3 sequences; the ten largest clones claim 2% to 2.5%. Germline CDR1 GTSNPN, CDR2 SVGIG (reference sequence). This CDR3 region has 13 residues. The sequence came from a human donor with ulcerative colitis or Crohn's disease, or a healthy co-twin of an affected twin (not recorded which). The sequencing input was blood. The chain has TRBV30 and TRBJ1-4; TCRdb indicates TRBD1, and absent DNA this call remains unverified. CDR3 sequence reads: CAWSRGSNEKLFF.